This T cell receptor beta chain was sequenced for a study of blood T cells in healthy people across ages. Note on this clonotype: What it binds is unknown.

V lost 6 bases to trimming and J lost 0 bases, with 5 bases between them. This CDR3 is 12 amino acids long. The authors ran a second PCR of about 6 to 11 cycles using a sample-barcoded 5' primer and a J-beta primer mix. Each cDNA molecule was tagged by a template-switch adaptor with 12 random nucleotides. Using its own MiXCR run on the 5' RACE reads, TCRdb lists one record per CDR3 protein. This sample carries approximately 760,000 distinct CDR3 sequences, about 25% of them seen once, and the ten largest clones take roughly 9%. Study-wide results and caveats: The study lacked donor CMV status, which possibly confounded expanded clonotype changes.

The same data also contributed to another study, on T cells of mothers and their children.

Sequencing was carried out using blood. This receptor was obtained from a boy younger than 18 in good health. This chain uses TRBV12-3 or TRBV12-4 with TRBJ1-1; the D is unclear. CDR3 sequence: CASRILNTEAFF. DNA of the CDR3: TGTGCCAGCAGGATCTTGAACACTGAAGCTTTCTTT.